Presented here are 14 T cell receptor beta chains from one specimen sequenced in a study of T cells after yellow fever vaccination. TCRdb processed the 5' RACE reads anew with MiXCR; each CDR3 protein has one entry. The table includes around 72,000 distinct CDR3 sequences, around 7% detected once. The starting material was CD8+ T cells sorted from PBMCs, obtained approximately 11 days after the first yellow fever vaccination. Every receptor here comes from a man in his late teens or twenties who received the YFV17D yellow fever vaccine.

In this sample, this clonotype turned up many times. The chain uses TRBV29-1 and TRBJ2-7; D not resolved. The ends were cut back, 4 bases at V and 2 bases at J, with 24 bases in the middle. This CDR3 region has 17 residues. The V gene's germline CDR1 is SQVTM and CDR2 ANQGSEA. The CDR3 sequence is CSVAFFVLGEVPYEQYF. DNA for the CDR3: TGCAGCGTTGCATTCTTTGTATTAGGAGAAGTTCCCTACGAGCAGTACTTC.

Ten or more counts support this clonotype. This rearrangement joins TRBV6-2 or TRBV6-3 to TRBJ1-5; 9 nucleotides line up with TRBD1. With 6 bases clipped from V and 0 bases from J, the junction kept 12 bases outside the gene matches. In germline, CDR1 is MNHEY, CDR2 SVGEGT. The CDR3 has 18 amino acids. CDR3 sequence (DNA): TGTGCCAGCAGGACCCGGGACAGGGAATTTTATAGCAATCAGCCCCAGCATTTT. As protein: CASRTRDREFYSNQPQHF.

This chain links TRBV6-2 or TRBV6-3 with TRBJ1-2, with D possibly being TRBD1 (6 bases). Trimming shortened V by 6 bases and J by 2 bases, and 10 bases separated the two germline ends. The CDR3 has 13 residues. In germline, CDR1 is MNHEY, CDR2 SVGEGT. The CDR3 bases are TGTGCCAGCAGCCACGGACAGAACTATGGCTACACCTTC. Residues: CASSHGQNYGYTF.

This clonotype occurred many times. The genes are TRBV4-2 and TRBJ2-7; the D gene is possibly TRBD1 (5 bases). V was pared by 2 bases and J by 2 bases, with 7 bases between. The V gene's germline CDR1 is LGHNA and CDR2 YNFKEQ. CDR3 length: 13 residues. The CDR3 nucleotides read TGTGCCAGCAGCCAACTACAGGCCTACGAGCAGTACTTC. It specifies CASSQLQAYEQYF.

The sample holds many counts of this clonotype. This rearrangement joins TRBV6-4 to TRBJ2-3, with TRBD2 matching 12 bases. CDR3 length equals 15 residues. V shed 4 bases and J 5 bases; nucleotides not matched to a gene: 4. The germline CDR1 and CDR2 sequences are MRHNA and SNTAGT. The CDR3 coding sequence is TGTGCCAGCAGTGTACTAGCGGGGGGTGGAGATACGCAGTATTTT. Protein: CASSVLAGGGDTQYF.

This clonotype was detected many times. The V gene is TRBV12-5, the J gene TRBJ2-1; the D gene is possibly TRBD2 (6 bases). V was trimmed by 4 bases and J by 9 bases, leaving 7 bases between them. This CDR3 region has 11 residues. Germline CDR1 is LGHNT and CDR2 is FRNRAP. CDR3 in amino acids: CASGWRGEQFF. In nucleotides, the CDR3 is TGTGCTAGTGGTTGGAGGGGTGAGCAGTTCTTC.

This clonotype has ten or more counts. The chain links TRBV11-3 to TRBJ2-1, with no clear D. Germline CDR1 SGHNT, CDR2 YENEEA. The CDR3 has 15 residues. V lost 0 bases and J lost 7, with 13 bases in between. CDR3 loop: CASSLESASMNEQFF. CDR3 bases: TGTGCCAGCAGCTTAGAGTCTGCCAGCATGAATGAGCAGTTCTTC.

This clonotype was detected a few times. The J gene is TRBJ2-2, the V gene TRBV13, with no clear D. CDR3 length: 13 residues. Per the germline V gene, CDR1 is PRHDT and CDR2 is FYEKMQ (reference sequence). V was cut by 5 bases and J by 8 bases, with 12 bases left in between. CDR3 amino acids: CASSPRSEGELFF. The CDR3 nucleotides are TGTGCCAGCAGCCCACGTTCCGAGGGGGAGCTGTTTTTT.

This clonotype was seen repeatedly, ten times or more. The J gene is TRBJ2-5, the V gene TRBV24-1; 7 bases agree with TRBD1. Trimming removed 4 bases from V and 5 bases from J; junction bases left unmatched: 15. Germline lookup yields CDR1 KGHDR and CDR2 SFDVKD. CDR3 length: 17 residues. CDR3 bases: TGTGCCACCAGTGACAACATAAGGGGGCAGGGAAATGAGACCCAGTACTTC. It translates to CATSDNIRGQGNETQYF.

This clonotype was detected ten times or more. The V and J genes are TRBV20-1 and TRBJ1-2, with TRBD1 matching 8 bases. Trimming cost V 5 bases and J 5 bases; bases outside gene matches: 19. The CDR3 is 17 residues long. The germline gives CDR1 DFQATT, CDR2 SNEGSKA (reference sequence). CDR3 sequence: CSADGTGGGASGYGYTF. In DNA, the CDR3 is TGCAGTGCTGATGGGACAGGCGGCGGTGCCTCCGGATATGGCTACACCTTC.

Worth noting for this clonotype: The junction departs from the called germline gene at one end, perhaps through a read error. This chain joins TRBV20-1 and TRBJ1-2; 8 bases are a match to TRBD1. CDR1 DFQATT and CDR2 SNEGSKA come from the germline V gene (reference sequence). This CDR3 region has 16 residues. The CDR3 reads CSARDLVGGTGGNLPF. CDR3 bases: TGCAGTGCTAGAGATTTAGTGGGTGGAACAGGGGGAAACCTACCTTTC.

This clonotype was counted ten times or more. The chain couples TRBV7-6 to TRBJ2-1, with 11 bases lining up with TRBD1. The CDR3 extends over 17 amino acids. The V gene end was trimmed by 3 bases and the J gene end by 6 bases; junction bases not matched to a gene: 10. Germline V gene data show CDR1 as SGHVS and CDR2 as FNYEAQ. The chain's CDR3 is CASSLHAEDRGLNEQFF. The CDR3 region has the DNA TGTGCCAGCAGCTTGCACGCGGAGGACAGGGGGCTCAATGAGCAGTTCTTC.

This clonotype has only a few counts. V usage is TRBV7-3 and J usage is TRBJ2-5; D is unresolved. CDR3 length: 10 residues. CDR1 is SGHTA, CDR2 FQGTGA, per germline. V shed 8 bases and J shed 4 bases, with 5 bases lying between them. CDR3 sequence (DNA): TGTGCCAGCCTGGGAGAGACCCAGTACTTC. Translated, it gives CASLGETQYF.

The chain links TRBV20-1 to TRBJ1-3; D gene uncertain. The CDR3 contains 14 residues. Trimming removed 0 bases at V and 0 bases at J, with 6 bases between. The germline V gene encodes CDR1 DFQATT and CDR2 SNEGSKA (reference sequence). Here the CDR3 reads CSARDGLSGNTIYF. The CDR3, as DNA: TGCAGTGCTAGAGACGGACTCTCTGGAAACACCATATATTTT.